This entry concerns a single TCR beta chain. The CDR3 consists of 14 residues. From germline, CDR1 is MNHNY and CDR2 SVGAGI (reference sequence). The V end was cut by 6 bases, the J end by 5 bases, with 17 bases between. This sample was taken from a study of blood T cell repertoires in COVID-19. Study overall: COVID-19 samples, acute and convalescent, were from the United States, Italy and Spain.

Sequencing was performed with immunoSEQ multiplex PCR; in TCRdb, only in-frame clones are kept and a portion is missing. Of some 160,000 clones listed, over 75% are singletons. The origin of this receptor is a woman aged 55-70 years with active COVID-19. Source material: peripheral blood. The chain employs TRBV6-6 and TRBJ2-7; a possible D gene is TRBD1 (6 bases). In nucleotides, the CDR3 is TGTGCCAGCAGCCCTAAGGGGACACTGAACGAGCAGTACTTC. Encoded protein: CASSPKGTLNEQYF.